These 32 T cell receptor beta chains were all obtained from the same sample, sequenced in a study of shared clonotypes between healthy human individuals. CD45RO-negative, CCR7-selected cells formed the naive CD8 fraction, which excluded terminally differentiated effector memory CD45RA+ cells. The table came from immunoSEQ multiplex PCR; TCRdb's copy has only in-frame clones and leaves some out. The sample carries a few million clones, just under 95% recorded once. Material for sequencing was naive CD8+ T cells from PBMCs. These receptors were collected from a man aged 18 to 30 in good health. Some clones in this sample may be carry-over from other donors' samples.

The chain employs TRBV6-5 and TRBJ1-5; tentative D call: TRBD1 (6 bases). The CDR3 totals 13 residues. Germline CDR1 MNHEY, CDR2 SVGAGI. V shed 6 bases and J shed 6 bases, with 12 bases lying between them. The CDR3 is CASSYNRAQPQHF. CDR3 sequence (DNA): TGTGCCAGCAGCTATAACAGGGCTCAGCCCCAGCATTTT.

The chain employs TRBV7-2 and TRBJ2-1; D remains unclear. This CDR3 has 14 amino acids. Germline V gene data show CDR1 as SGHTA and CDR2 as FQGNSA. The V and J ends lost 3 bases and 6 bases respectively, with 12 bases between them. The CDR3 DNA reads TGTGCCAGCAGCTTGGGTGCCCTCGCCAATGAGCAGTTCTTC. As protein: CASSLGALANEQFF.

The V call is TRBV9, the J call TRBJ2-1, with 11 nucleotides matching TRBD2. The V segment lost 3 bases and the J segment 4 bases; nucleotides outside the gene matches: 9. From germline, CDR1 is SGDLS and CDR2 YYNGEE. This CDR3 region has 17 residues. The chain's CDR3 is CASSGSLAGARYNEQFF. The CDR3 DNA is TGTGCCAGCAGCGGATCACTAGCGGGAGCTCGGTACAATGAGCAGTTCTTC.

The chain couples TRBV5-6 to TRBJ2-7; D is uncertain. V shed 1 base and J shed 2 bases, with 10 bases lying between them. The CDR3 is 14 residues long. Germline V CDR1 and CDR2: SGHDT, YYEEEE. DNA for the CDR3: TGTGCCAGCAGCTTGTATTCGGTGCCCTACGAGCAGTACTTC. This encodes CASSLYSVPYEQYF.

The V gene is TRBV7-2, the J gene TRBJ2-3; D remains ambiguous. The CDR3 consists of 15 residues. Between the trimmed V and J ends, which lost 1 base and 1 base, there was a span of 9 bases. Germline-derived CDR1 and CDR2 are SGHTA and FQGNSA. CDR3 nucleotides: TGTGCCAGCAGCTTAGTCAGCGTCGGCACAGATACGCAGTATTTT. This sequence encodes CASSLVSVGTDTQYF.

The V gene is TRBV28, the J gene TRBJ2-7; D gene unclear. Per the germline V gene, CDR1 is MDHEN and CDR2 is SYDVKM. With 6 bases removed from V and 6 bases from J, the gap between germline ends came to 21 bases. The CDR3 loop spans 15 amino acids. CDR3: CASSRHVIGPSEQYF. For the CDR3, the DNA is TGTGCCAGCAGCCGACATGTGATCGGCCCCTCCGAGCAGTACTTC.

V and J are TRBV27 and TRBJ1-5; D is unresolved. Trimming took 7 bases from V and 7 from J, leaving 11 bases between them. Germline V CDR1 and CDR2: MNHEY, SMNVEV (reference sequence). The CDR3 totals 12 residues. CDR3 residues: CASTTEGQPQHF. The CDR3 DNA follows: TGTGCCAGCACCACCGAAGGGCAGCCCCAGCATTTT.

The V and J genes are TRBV28 and TRBJ1-5; D is unclear. Germline loops: CDR1 MDHEN, CDR2 SYDVKM. The CDR3 length is 14 residues. Deletions cut 5 bases from V and 1 base from J, with 9 bases between. CDR3 bases: TGTGCCAGCAGTATTACAGTAAGCAATCAGCCCCAGCATTTT. The encoded protein is CASSITVSNQPQHF.

V gene TRBV4-1 combines with J gene TRBJ2-1; D ambiguous. Trimming pared 0 bases from V and 5 bases from J, leaving 20 bases between. Germline V gene sequence: CDR1 MGHRA, CDR2 YSYEKL. CDR3 length: 18 residues. CDR3 region: CASSQDSAIDASDNEQFF. The DNA for the CDR3 is TGCGCCAGCAGCCAAGATTCGGCCATCGACGCATCCGACAATGAGCAGTTCTTC.

With respect to this clone: Other DNA sequences in this specimen translate into the identical CDR3. The rearrangement joins TRBV13 to TRBJ2-7, with D possibly TRBD2 on 6 matching bases. Germline V gene sequence: CDR1 PRHDT, CDR2 FYEKMQ (reference sequence). This CDR3 region has 14 residues. The V and J ends lost 0 bases and 2 bases respectively, with 8 bases between them. The CDR3 region is CASSLGRRAYEQYF. The CDR3 coding sequence is TGTGCCAGCAGCTTAGGCCGGAGGGCCTACGAGCAGTACTTC.

This chain's CDR3 is CASSLAQVKETQYF. In DNA form, the CDR3 reads TGTGCCAGCAGTTTAGCCCAGGTTAAAGAGACCCAGTACTTC. This sequence joins TRBV28 and TRBJ2-5; no clear D gene. In germline, CDR1 is MDHEN, CDR2 SYDVKM. The CDR3 totals 14 residues. V lost 2 bases to trimming and J lost 3 bases, with 10 bases between them.

The gene calls are TRBV9 and TRBJ1-1, with D unresolved. This CDR3 has 13 residues. Germline CDR1 and CDR2: SGDLS and YYNGEE. V dropped 3 bases and J dropped 4 bases, with 10 bases sitting between them. This CDR3 is CASSEGVRTEAFF. In nucleotides, the CDR3 is TGTGCCAGCAGCGAGGGAGTCCGCACTGAAGCTTTCTTT.

V gene TRBV21-1 combines with J gene TRBJ2-7; the D segment call TRBD2 is taken from the table without a DNA check. TRBV21-1 is termed a pseudogene. The CDR3 sequence is 14 residues long. CDR3 amino acids: CASLPRPEGPSQYF. DNA of the CDR3: TGTGCCAGCCTCCCACGGCCAGAGGGTCCATCGCAGTACTTC.

This chain uses TRBV7-3 with TRBJ2-7; D assignment may be TRBD1 or TRBD2 (5 bases each). V shed 6 bases and J shed 2 bases, with 11 bases lying between them. Germline lookup yields CDR1 SGHTA and CDR2 FQGTGA. CDR3 length: 13 amino acids. The chain's CDR3 is CASRYLGAYEQYF. In DNA form, the CDR3 reads TGTGCCAGCAGGTATCTGGGGGCCTACGAGCAGTACTTC.

The rearrangement uses TRBV27 and TRBJ1-1; possibly TRBD1 for D (5 bases). The V and J ends lost 5 bases and 2 bases respectively, with 9 bases between them. Germline V gives CDR1 MNHEY, CDR2 SMNVEV (reference sequence). The CDR3 spans 13 residues. CDR3 loop: CASSGHTNTEAFF. The DNA of the CDR3 is TGTGCCAGCAGTGGACACACCAACACTGAAGCTTTCTTT.

The chain combines TRBV27 with TRBJ2-7; TRBD1 might be the D (5 bases). The V end lost 4 bases, the J end lost 5 bases, and 12 bases lay between the germline ends. The CDR3 has 13 amino acids. Germline V gene sequence: CDR1 MNHEY, CDR2 SMNVEV (reference sequence). The CDR3 DNA follows: TGTGCCAGCAGTTCCGCGGACATTAACGAGCAGTACTTC. The encoded protein is CASSSADINEQYF.

The J gene is TRBJ1-6, the V gene TRBV30; TRBD1 is a possible D gene (5 bases). The CDR3 covers 12 residues. Germline V gene data show CDR1 as GTSNPN and CDR2 as SVGIG (reference sequence). Trimming removed 0 bases from V and 14 bases from J, with 11 bases in between. The CDR3 nucleotides are TGTGCCTGGAGTGTAATCAAGGGGACCCTCCACTTT. This encodes CAWSVIKGTLHF.

This chain uses TRBV7-6 with TRBJ2-2, with 8 bases matching TRBD2. This CDR3 is built from 14 residues. V lost 8 bases to trimming and J lost 3 bases; unmatched junction nucleotides: 5. Germline V lookup: CDR1 SGHVS, CDR2 FNYEAQ. CDR3 sequence reads: CASGSGSYTGELFF. CDR3 DNA: TGTGCCAGCGGCAGCGGGAGTTACACCGGGGAGCTGTTTTTT.

CDR3 DNA sequence: TGTGCCAGCAGCCTAACAGGACAGGGAACCTACAATGAGCAGTTCTTC. Amino acid sequence: CASSLTGQGTYNEQFF. V and J are TRBV13 and TRBJ2-1, with TRBD1 matching 8 bases. V lost 5 bases, J lost 2 bases, and 8 bases stayed unmatched. CDR3 length equals 16 residues. CDR1 is PRHDT and CDR2 is FYEKMQ in the germline V gene (reference sequence).

This clone is a singleton in its sample. The rearrangement joins TRBV10-2 to TRBJ2-1; no definite D call. CDR3 length: 12 residues. V lost 3 bases to trimming and J lost 8 bases, with 8 bases between them. Germline CDR1 is WSHSY and CDR2 is SAAADI. This CDR3 reads CASSDVRDEQFF. The CDR3 DNA reads as TGCGCCAGCAGTGACGTTAGGGATGAGCAGTTCTTC.

The chain is built from TRBV16 and TRBJ1-5, with TRBD1 matching over 8 bases. The CDR3 has 13 residues. Germline trimming cut 6 bases from V and 5 bases from J; bases unmatched to any gene: 3. Looked up from germline, CDR1 is KGHSY and CDR2 is FQNENV. The CDR3 spells CASRPGGYQPQHF. Here the CDR3 DNA reads TGTGCCAGCAGACCAGGGGGCTATCAGCCCCAGCATTTT.

The rearrangement joins TRBV19 to TRBJ2-2; D not resolved. This CDR3 has 16 amino acids. Germline loops: CDR1 LNHDA, CDR2 SQIVND (reference sequence). Trimming cost V 7 bases and J 6 bases, with 21 bases left between them. The chain's CDR3 is CASTPFLSAVSGELFF. CDR3 DNA sequence: TGTGCCAGTACCCCATTCCTATCGGCGGTATCCGGGGAGCTGTTTTTT.

The genes are TRBV7-9 and TRBJ2-3, with a tentative D call TRBD1 (6 bases). The CDR3 totals 16 residues. The V gene lost 4 bases and the J gene lost 1 base, with 15 bases spanning the gap. Per the germline V gene, CDR1 is SEHNR and CDR2 is FQNEAQ (reference sequence). CDR3: CASSSSSGQRTDTQYF. In DNA form, the CDR3 reads TGTGCCAGCAGCTCGTCCTCCGGACAGCGCACAGATACGCAGTATTTT.

The DNA for the CDR3 is TGTGCCAGCAGCTTAGCGGGGACAGGGACCGGGGAGCTGTTTTTT. It encodes CASSLAGTGTGELFF. The rearrangement uses TRBV7-8 and TRBJ2-2; 9 nucleotides agree with TRBD1. This CDR3 is built from 15 residues. Germline values: CDR1 SGHVS, CDR2 FQNEAQ. V shed 0 bases and J 5 bases; nucleotides not matched to a gene: 1.

Regarding this clone: This specimen includes other DNA sequences encoding the same CDR3. The V call is TRBV19, the J call TRBJ2-7, with TRBD1 identical over 7 bases. From germline, CDR1 is LNHDA and CDR2 SQIVND (reference sequence). Losses at the gene ends were 6 bases for V and 0 bases for J; bases not matched to a gene: 5. This CDR3 comprises 14 residues. The CDR3 DNA reads as TGTGCCAGTAGCCCGGGACAGATCTCCTACGAGCAGTACTTC. Translating gives CASSPGQISYEQYF.

The chain uses TRBV9 and TRBJ1-4; tentative D call: TRBD1 (5 bases). CDR1 is SGDLS and CDR2 is YYNGEE in the germline V gene. V lost 2 bases and J 1 base, leaving 12 bases between the germline ends. The CDR3 loop spans 16 amino acids. CDR3 in amino acids: CASSVDGGLTNEKLFF. The CDR3, as DNA: TGTGCCAGCAGCGTCGACGGGGGGTTAACTAATGAAAAACTGTTTTTT.

The chain employs TRBV19 and TRBJ2-1; the match to TRBD2 covers 11 bases. Germline V lookup: CDR1 LNHDA, CDR2 SQIVND (reference sequence). The J segment lost 5 bases and the V segment lost 8 bases, leaving 5 bases of the junction unmatched. The CDR3 spans 14 residues. The CDR3 here is CASCLAGGNNEQFF. CDR3 sequence (DNA): TGTGCCAGTTGCCTAGCGGGAGGCAACAATGAGCAGTTCTTC.

This clone occurred once. The V gene is TRBV28, the J gene TRBJ2-1; 8 bases agree with TRBD1. This CDR3 comprises 17 residues. CDR1 and CDR2 (germline): MDHEN, SYDVKM. Trimming at V came to 3 bases and at J to 0 bases, leaving 7 bases not matched to a gene. The CDR3 here is CASSFPRTGSSYNEQFF. The CDR3 nucleotides read TGTGCCAGCAGTTTCCCAAGGACAGGGAGCTCCTACAATGAGCAGTTCTTC.

V and J are TRBV27 and TRBJ2-7; 7 positions match TRBD2. The CDR3 loop spans 14 amino acids. Germline-derived CDR1 and CDR2 are MNHEY and SMNVEV (reference sequence). Trimming at V came to 8 bases and at J to 2 bases, leaving 9 bases not matched to a gene. The CDR3 nucleotides read TGTGCCAGCTATATGCGGGGGAGCCCCTACGAGCAGTACTTC. As protein: CASYMRGSPYEQYF.

The rearrangement links TRBV5-1 to TRBJ2-7; D might be TRBD1 or TRBD2, each matching 6 bases. CDR3 length: 17 residues. The V and J ends lost 6 bases and 0 bases respectively, with 22 bases between them. Germline loops: CDR1 SGHRS, CDR2 YFSETQ. CDR3 coding DNA: TGCGCCAGCATCTACTCCAAAGGGGGGACTGCCTCCTACGAGCAGTACTTC. Its translation is CASIYSKGGTASYEQYF.

V usage is TRBV7-8 and J usage is TRBJ2-7; D possibly uses TRBD1 or TRBD2 (5 bases each). CDR3 size: 19 residues. Germline assignment: CDR1 SGHVS and CDR2 FQNEAQ. The V gene lost 3 bases and the J gene lost 0 bases, with 24 bases spanning the gap. CDR3 loop: CASSFGLSEGPRSSYEQYF. CDR3 sequence (DNA): TGTGCCAGCAGCTTCGGCTTGAGTGAGGGACCACGAAGCTCCTACGAGCAGTACTTC.

The chain is built from TRBV10-3 and TRBJ2-1; D may be TRBD1 (5 bases). The CDR3 length is 11 residues. CDR1 and CDR2 (germline): ENHRY, SYGVKD. The germline V and J ends were trimmed by 3 bases and 15 bases, with 12 bases remaining between them. CDR3 protein: CAISDGQGPFF. In DNA, the CDR3 is TGTGCCATCAGTGACGGGCAGGGTCCGTTCTTC.